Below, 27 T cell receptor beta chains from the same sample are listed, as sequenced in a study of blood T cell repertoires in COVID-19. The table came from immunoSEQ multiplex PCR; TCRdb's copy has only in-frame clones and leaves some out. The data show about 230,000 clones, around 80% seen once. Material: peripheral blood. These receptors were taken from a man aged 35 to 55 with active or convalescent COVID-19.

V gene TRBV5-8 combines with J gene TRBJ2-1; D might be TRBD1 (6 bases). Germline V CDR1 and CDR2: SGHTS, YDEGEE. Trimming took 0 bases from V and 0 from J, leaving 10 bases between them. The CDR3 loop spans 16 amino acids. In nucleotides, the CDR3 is TGTGCCAGCAGCTTGGGTGACAGGAGCTCCTACAATGAGCAGTTCTTC. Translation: CASSLGDRSSYNEQFF.

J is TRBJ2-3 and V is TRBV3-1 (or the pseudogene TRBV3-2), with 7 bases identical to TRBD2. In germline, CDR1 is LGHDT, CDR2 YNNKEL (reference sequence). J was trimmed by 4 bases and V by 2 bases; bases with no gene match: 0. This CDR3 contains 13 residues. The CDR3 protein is CASSQSGADTQYF. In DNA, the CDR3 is TGTGCCAGCAGCCAAAGCGGGGCAGATACGCAGTATTTT.

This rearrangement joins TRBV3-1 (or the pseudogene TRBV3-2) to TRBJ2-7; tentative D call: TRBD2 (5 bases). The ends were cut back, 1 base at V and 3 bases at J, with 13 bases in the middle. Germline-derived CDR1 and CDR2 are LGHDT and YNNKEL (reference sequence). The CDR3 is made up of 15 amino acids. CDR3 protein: CASSQGTLPGYEQYF. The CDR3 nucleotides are TGTGCCAGCAGCCAAGGGACTCTACCGGGCTACGAGCAGTACTTC.

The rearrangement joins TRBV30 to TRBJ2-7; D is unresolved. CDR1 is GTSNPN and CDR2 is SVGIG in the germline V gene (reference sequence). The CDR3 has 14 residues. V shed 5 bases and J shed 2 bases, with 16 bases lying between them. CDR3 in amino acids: CAWGPGGFAYEQYF. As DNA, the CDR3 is TGTGCCTGGGGCCCGGGTGGTTTCGCCTACGAGCAGTACTTC.

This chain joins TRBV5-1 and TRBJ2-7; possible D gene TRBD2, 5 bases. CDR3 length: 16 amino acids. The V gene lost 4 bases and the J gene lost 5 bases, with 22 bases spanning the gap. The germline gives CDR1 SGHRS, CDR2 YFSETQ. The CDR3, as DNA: TGCGCCAGCAGCGGGTCGGCGGACTTCTCCGGCGACGAGCAGTACTTC. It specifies CASSGSADFSGDEQYF.

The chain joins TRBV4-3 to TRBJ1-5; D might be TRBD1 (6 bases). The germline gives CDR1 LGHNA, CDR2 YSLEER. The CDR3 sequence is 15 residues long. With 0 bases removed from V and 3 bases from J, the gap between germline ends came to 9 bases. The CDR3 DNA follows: TGCGCCAGCAGCCAAGATGGGGACAACAATCAGCCCCAGCATTTT. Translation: CASSQDGDNNQPQHF.

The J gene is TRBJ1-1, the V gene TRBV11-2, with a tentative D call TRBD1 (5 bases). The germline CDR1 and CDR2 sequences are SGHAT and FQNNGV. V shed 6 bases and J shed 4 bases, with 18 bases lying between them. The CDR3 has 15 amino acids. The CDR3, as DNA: TGTGCCAGCAGTTCCCAATCGGGGGGTAGCACTGAAGCTTTCTTT. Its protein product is CASSSQSGGSTEAFF.

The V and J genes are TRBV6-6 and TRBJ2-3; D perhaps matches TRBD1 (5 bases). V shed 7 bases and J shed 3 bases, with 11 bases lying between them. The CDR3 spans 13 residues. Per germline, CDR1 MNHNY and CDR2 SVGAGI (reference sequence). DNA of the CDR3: TGTGCCAGCACTACAGACAGAACAGATACGCAGTATTTT. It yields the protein CASTTDRTDTQYF.

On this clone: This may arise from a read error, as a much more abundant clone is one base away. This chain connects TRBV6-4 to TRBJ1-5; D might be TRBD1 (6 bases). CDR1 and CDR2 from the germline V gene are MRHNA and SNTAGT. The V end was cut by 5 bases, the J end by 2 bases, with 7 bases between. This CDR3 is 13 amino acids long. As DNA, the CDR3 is TGTGCCAGCAGTCCAGGGGGCAATCAGCCCCAGCATTTT. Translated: CASSPGGNQPQHF.

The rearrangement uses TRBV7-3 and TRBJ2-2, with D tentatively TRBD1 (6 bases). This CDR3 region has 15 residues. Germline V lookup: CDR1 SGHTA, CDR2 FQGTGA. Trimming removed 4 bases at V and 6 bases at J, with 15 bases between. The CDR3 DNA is TGTGCCAGCAGCTCCCGACCACAGGGTGCCGGGGAGCTGTTTTTT. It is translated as CASSSRPQGAGELFF.

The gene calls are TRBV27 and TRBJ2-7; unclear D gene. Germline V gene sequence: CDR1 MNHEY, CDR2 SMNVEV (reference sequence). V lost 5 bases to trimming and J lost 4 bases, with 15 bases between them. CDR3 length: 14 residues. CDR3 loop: CASSPRDTAYEQYF. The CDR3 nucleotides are TGTGCCAGCAGTCCCCGCGACACCGCTTACGAGCAGTACTTC.

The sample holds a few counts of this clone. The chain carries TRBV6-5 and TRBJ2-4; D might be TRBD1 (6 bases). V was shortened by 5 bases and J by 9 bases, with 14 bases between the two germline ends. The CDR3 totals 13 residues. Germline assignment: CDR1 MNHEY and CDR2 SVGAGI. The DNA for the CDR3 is TGTGCCAGCAGTACGCAACAGGGAAGCATTCAGTACTTC. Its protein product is CASSTQQGSIQYF.

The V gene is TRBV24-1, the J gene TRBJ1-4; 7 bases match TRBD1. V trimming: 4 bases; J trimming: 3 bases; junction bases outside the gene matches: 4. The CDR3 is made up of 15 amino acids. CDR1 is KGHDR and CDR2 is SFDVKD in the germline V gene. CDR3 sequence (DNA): TGTGCCACCAGTGAATCCCAGGGGGCTAATGAAAAACTGTTTTTT. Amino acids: CATSESQGANEKLFF.

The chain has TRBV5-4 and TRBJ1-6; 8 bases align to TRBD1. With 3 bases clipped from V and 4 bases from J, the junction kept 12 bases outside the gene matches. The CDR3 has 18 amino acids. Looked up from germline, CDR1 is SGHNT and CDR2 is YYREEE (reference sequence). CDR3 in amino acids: CASSSKTGERSYNSPLHF. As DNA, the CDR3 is TGTGCCAGCAGCTCCAAGACAGGGGAAAGGTCTTATAATTCACCCCTCCACTTT. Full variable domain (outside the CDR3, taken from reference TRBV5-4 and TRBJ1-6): ETGVTQSPTHLIKTRGQQVTLRCSSQSGHNTVSWYQQALGQGPQFIFQYYREEENGRGNFPPRFSGLQFPNYSSELNVNALELDDSALYLCASSSKTGERSYNSPLHFGNGTRLTVT.

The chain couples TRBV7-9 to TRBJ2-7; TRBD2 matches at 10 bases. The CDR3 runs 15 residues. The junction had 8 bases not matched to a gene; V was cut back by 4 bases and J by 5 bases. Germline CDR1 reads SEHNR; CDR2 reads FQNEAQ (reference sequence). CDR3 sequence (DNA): TGTGCCAGCAGCTCCCTCCTAGCGGGAGACCACGAGCAGTACTTC. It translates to CASSSLLAGDHEQYF.

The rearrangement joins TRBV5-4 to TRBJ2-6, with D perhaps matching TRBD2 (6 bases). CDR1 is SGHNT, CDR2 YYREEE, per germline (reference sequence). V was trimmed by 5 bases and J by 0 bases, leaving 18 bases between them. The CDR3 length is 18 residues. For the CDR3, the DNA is TGTGCCAGCAGACCGGGTGGTAGCGGCCACTCTGGGGCCAACGTCCTGACTTTC. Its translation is CASRPGGSGHSGANVLTF.

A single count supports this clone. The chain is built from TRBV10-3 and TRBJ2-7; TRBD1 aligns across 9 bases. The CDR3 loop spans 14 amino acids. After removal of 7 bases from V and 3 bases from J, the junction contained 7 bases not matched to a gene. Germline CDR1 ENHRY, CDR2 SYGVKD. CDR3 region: CAIKMQGQGYEQYF. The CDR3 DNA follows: TGTGCCATCAAAATGCAGGGACAGGGCTACGAGCAGTACTTC.

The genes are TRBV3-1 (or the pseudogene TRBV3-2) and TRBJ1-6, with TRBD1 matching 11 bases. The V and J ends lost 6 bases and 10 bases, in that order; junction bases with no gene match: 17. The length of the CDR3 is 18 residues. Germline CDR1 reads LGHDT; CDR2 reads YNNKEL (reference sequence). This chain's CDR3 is CASSRSGTGGIVRSPLHF. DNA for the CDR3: TGTGCCAGCAGTCGCTCCGGGACAGGGGGTATCGTTAGGTCACCCCTCCACTTT.

In DNA, the CDR3 is TGTGCCAGCTCACCCCGGACAGGGGATAATTCACCCCTCCACTTT. Its translation: CASSPRTGDNSPLHF. The chain combines TRBV18 with TRBJ1-6; 9 bases are shared with TRBD1. Trimming removed 3 bases from V and 5 bases from J; junction bases left unmatched: 2. Germline-derived CDR1 and CDR2 are KGHSH and LQKENI. The CDR3 sequence is 15 residues long. The full variable domain, rest sourced from reference TRBV18 and TRBJ1-6, is NAGVMQNPRHLVRRRGQEARLRCSPMKGHSHVYWYRQLPEEGLKFMVYLQKENIIDESGMPKERFSAEFPKEGPSILRIQQVVRGDSAAYFCASSPRTGDNSPLHFGNGTRLTVT.

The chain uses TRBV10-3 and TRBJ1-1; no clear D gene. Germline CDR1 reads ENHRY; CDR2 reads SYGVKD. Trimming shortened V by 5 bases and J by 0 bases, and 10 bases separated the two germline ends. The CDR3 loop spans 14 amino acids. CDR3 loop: CAISSRAVNTEAFF. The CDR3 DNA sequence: TGTGCCATCAGTTCTCGAGCGGTGAACACTGAAGCTTTCTTT.

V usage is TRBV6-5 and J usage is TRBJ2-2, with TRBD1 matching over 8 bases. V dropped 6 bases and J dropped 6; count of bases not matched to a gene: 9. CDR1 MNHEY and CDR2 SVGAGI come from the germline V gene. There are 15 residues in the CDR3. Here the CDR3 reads CASSKTGAQSGELFF. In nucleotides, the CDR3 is TGTGCCAGCAGCAAGACAGGGGCCCAGTCCGGGGAGCTGTTTTTT.

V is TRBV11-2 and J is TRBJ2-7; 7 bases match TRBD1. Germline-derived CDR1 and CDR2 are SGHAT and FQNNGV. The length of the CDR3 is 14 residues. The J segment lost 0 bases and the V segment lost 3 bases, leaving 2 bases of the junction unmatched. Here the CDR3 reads CASSFDRVSYEQYF. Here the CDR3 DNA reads TGTGCCAGCAGCTTCGACAGGGTCTCCTACGAGCAGTACTTC.

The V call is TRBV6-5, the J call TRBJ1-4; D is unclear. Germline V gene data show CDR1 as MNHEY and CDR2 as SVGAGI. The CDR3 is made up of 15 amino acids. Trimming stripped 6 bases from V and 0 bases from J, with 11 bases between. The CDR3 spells CASSLTTATNEKLFF. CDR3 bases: TGTGCCAGCAGCCTCACCACAGCAACTAATGAAAAACTGTTTTTT.

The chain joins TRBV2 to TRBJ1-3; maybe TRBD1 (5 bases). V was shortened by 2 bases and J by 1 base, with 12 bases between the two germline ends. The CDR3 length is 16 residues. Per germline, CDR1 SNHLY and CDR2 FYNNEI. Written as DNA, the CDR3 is TGTGCCAGCAGTGAAAGCAGGGCTTGGTCTGGAAACACCATATATTTT. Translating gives CASSESRAWSGNTIYF.

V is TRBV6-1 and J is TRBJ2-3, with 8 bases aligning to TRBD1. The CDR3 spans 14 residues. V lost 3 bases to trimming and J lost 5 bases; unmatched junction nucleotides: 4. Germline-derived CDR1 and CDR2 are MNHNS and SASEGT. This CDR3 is CASSDRGQGDTQYF. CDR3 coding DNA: TGTGCCAGCAGTGACAGGGGGCAGGGAGATACGCAGTATTTT.

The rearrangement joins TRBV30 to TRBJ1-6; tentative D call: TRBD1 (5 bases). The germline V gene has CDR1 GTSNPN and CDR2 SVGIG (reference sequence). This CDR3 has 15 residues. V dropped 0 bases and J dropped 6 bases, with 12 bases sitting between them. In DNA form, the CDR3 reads TGTGCCTGGAGTGTCATAACCCAGGGTAATTCACCCCTCCACTTT. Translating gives CAWSVITQGNSPLHF.

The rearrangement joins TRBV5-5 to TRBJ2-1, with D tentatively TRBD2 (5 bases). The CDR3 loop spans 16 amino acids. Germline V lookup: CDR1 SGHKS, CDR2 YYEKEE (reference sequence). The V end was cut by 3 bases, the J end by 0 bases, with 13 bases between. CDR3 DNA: TGTGCCAGCAGCTACGAGGGTGCCAGCTCCTACAATGAGCAGTTCTTC. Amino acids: CASSYEGASSYNEQFF.